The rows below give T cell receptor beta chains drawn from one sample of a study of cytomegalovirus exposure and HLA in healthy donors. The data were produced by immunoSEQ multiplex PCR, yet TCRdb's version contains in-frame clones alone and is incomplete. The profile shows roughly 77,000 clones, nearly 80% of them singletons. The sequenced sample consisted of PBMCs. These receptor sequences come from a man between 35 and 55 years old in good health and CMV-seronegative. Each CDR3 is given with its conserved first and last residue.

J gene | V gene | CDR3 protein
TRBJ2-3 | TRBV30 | CAWSVGGQSDTQYF
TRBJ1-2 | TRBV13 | CASSRRDIGQGADGYTF
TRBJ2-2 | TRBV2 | CATSGRAPNTGELFF
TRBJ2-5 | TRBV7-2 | CASSTSGRALETQYF
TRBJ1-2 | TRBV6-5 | CASSYSFGDNYGYTF
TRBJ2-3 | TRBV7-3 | CASSSGTSGRDTQYF
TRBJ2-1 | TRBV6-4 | CASSDQLAERLVSYNEQFF
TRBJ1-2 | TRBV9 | CASSVEDNANYGYTF
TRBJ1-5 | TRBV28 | CAITSGGGNQPQHF
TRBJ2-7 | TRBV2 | CASSQETYEQYF
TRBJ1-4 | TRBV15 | CATSRDRQINEKLFF
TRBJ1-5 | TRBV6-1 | CASSENRLPQHF
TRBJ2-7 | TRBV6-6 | CASSGTSGYEQYF
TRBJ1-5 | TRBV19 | CASSAGLRDQPQHF
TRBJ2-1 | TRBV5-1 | CASREGTSPYNEQFF
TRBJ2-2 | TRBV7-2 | CASSLVPLAGANTGELFF
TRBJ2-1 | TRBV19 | CASSIVALAGVLDNEQFF
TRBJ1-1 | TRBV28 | CASWERHSTEAFF
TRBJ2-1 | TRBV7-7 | CASSLGTNPYNEQFF
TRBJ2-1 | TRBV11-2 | CASSLGQGLHGPNEQFF
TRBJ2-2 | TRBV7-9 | CASSSGVGDRGQVGELFF
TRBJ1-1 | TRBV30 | CAWRRDTEAFF
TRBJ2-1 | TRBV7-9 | CASSPAEDRTQPYNEQFF
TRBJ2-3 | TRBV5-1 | CASSLDAASGDTQYF
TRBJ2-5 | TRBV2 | CASSESRGSQETQYF
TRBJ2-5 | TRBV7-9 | CASSPRSGREETQYF
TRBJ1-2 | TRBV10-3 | CAISEWQGALSYGYTF
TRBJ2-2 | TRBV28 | CASSFPTSGRAGELFF
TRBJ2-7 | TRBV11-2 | CASSFRTSGRAEQYF
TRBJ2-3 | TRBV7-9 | CASSTDPGGHRTDTQYF
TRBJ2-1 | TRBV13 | CASSLAGRDEQFF
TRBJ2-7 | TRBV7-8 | CASSLARVGYEQYF
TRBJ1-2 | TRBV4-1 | CASSQDGRGGNYGYTF
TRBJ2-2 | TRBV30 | CAWSTLSAGELFF
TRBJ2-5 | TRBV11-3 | CASSLGPGFGETQYF
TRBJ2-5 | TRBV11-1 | CATTGGLQETQYF
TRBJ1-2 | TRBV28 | CASSLVGQRNYGYTF
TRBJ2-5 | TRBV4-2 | CASSQGGGRFGETQYF
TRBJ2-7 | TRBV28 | CASMSTATIYEQYF
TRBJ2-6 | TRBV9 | CASSVVQDSLSGANVLTF
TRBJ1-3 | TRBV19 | CASSTRTGGYGNTIYF
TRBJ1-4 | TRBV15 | CATSRGQADDEKLFF
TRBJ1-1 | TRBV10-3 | CAISEGRQGGTEAFF
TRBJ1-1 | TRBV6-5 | CASSRQGNTEAFF
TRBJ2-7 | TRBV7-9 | CASSDRTSNHYEQYF
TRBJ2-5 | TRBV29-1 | CSGRVRAETQYF
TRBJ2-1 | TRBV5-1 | CASSLEPRANEQFF
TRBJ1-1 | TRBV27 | CASSLRLNTEAFF
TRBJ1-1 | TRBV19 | CASTAAGGLYTEAFF
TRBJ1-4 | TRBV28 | CATRRDSATNEKLFF
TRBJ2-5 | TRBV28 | CASSGRDSQETQYF
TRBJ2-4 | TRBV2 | CASSEREGAKNIQYF
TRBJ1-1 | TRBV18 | CASSPQQGAGTEAFF
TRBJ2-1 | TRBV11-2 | CASSLRNGDFYNEQFF
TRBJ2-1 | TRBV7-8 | CASSTRGSGRATKHNEQFF
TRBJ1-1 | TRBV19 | CASSNTGRVSEAFF
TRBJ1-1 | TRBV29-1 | CSVTFNRGNAFF
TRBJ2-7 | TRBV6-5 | CASSRTADEQYF
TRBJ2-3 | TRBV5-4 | CASRLAGGRSTDTQYF
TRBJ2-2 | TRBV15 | CATSRFAGASGELFF